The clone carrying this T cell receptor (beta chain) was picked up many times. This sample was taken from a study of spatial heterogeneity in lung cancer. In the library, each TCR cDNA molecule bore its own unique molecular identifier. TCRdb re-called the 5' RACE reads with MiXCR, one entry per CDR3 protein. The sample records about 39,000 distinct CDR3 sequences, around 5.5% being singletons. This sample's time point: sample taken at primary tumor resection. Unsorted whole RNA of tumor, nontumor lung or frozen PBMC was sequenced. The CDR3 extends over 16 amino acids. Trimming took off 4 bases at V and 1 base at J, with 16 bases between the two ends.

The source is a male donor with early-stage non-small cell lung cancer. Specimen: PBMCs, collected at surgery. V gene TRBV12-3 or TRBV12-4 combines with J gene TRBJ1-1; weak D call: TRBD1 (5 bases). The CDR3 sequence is CASSSRQGSGNTEAFF. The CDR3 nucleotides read TGTGCCAGCAGTTCCCGGCAGGGATCGGGGAACACTGAAGCTTTCTTT.